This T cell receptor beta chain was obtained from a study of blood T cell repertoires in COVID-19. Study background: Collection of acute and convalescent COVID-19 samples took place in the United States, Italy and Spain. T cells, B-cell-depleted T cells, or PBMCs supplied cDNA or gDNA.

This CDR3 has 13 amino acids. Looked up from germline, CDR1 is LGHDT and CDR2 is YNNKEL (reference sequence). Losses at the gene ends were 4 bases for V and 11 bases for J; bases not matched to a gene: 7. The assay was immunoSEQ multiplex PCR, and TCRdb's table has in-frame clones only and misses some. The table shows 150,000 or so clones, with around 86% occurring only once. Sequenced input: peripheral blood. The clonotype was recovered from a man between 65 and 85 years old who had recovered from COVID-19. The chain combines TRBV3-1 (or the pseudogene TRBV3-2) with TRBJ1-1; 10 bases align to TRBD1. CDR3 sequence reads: CASSPRDRGFAFF. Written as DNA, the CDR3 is TGTGCCAGCAGCCCTCGGGACAGGGGATTTGCTTTCTTT.